Presented here are 25 T cell receptor beta chains from one specimen sequenced in a study of blood T cell repertoires in COVID-19. This table comes from immunoSEQ multiplex PCR, and its TCRdb copy is limited to in-frame clones, with some not included. The top ten clones hold around 2.3% of a sample with 150,000 to 250,000 clones, 87% of them seen once. The source material was PBMCs or T cells enriched from blood (not recorded which). These receptor sequences come from a woman in her 30s who had recovered from COVID-19.

V usage is TRBV6-5 and J usage is TRBJ1-5; D may be TRBD1 (6 bases). V lost 4 bases and J 3 bases, leaving 16 bases between the germline ends. From germline, CDR1 is MNHEY and CDR2 SVGAGI. The CDR3 is 16 residues long. The CDR3 region is CASSSTLQGFNQPQHF. In nucleotides, the CDR3 is TGTGCCAGCAGTTCGACCCTACAGGGTTTCAATCAGCCCCAGCATTTT.

Turning to this clone: The same CDR3 can be traced to other DNA sequences in this sample. V usage is TRBV19 and J usage is TRBJ1-3; 8 nucleotides align to TRBD1. The V gene end was trimmed by 3 bases and the J gene end by 0 bases; junction bases not matched to a gene: 1. The CDR3 has 15 residues. CDR1 LNHDA and CDR2 SQIVND come from the germline V gene (reference sequence). CDR3 region: CASSIGQGSGNTIYF. CDR3 DNA: TGTGCCAGTAGTATTGGACAGGGCTCTGGAAACACCATATATTTT. The variable domain in full, completed from reference TRBV19 and TRBJ1-3, reads DGGITQSPKYLFRKEGQNVTLSCEQNLNHDAMYWYRQDPGQGLRLIYYSQIVNDFQKGDIAEGYSVSREKKESFPLTVTSAQKNPTAFYLCASSIGQGSGNTIYFGEGSWLTVV.

This clone was seen just once. The chain couples TRBV9 to TRBJ2-3, with a possible D match to TRBD1 (6 bases). V gave up 3 bases and J gave up 2 bases, with 13 bases separating them. The CDR3 consists of 15 residues. The germline CDR1 and CDR2 sequences are SGDLS and YYNGEE. The CDR3 reads CASSASGHNTDTQYF. The CDR3 DNA is TGTGCCAGCAGCGCATCGGGACATAACACAGATACGCAGTATTTT.

This clone showed up just once. The chain combines TRBV6-1 with TRBJ1-5; D not resolved. CDR3 size: 15 residues. The ends were cut back, 3 bases at V and 4 bases at J, with 13 bases in the middle. CDR1 is MNHNS and CDR2 is SASEGT in the germline V gene. Here the CDR3 reads CASSEWALSNQPQHF. The DNA of the CDR3 is TGTGCCAGCAGTGAGTGGGCCCTCTCTAATCAGCCCCAGCATTTT.

CDR3 sequence reads: CASSVRLAGDGEQYF. CDR3 coding DNA: TGTGCCAGCAGTGTCCGGCTAGCGGGGGACGGCGAGCAGTACTTC. This chain connects TRBV27 to TRBJ2-7; 10 bases are shared with TRBD2. Germline V CDR1 and CDR2: MNHEY, SMNVEV (reference sequence). Trimming at V came to 5 bases and at J to 6 bases, leaving 10 bases not matched to a gene. The CDR3 consists of 15 residues.

The chain carries TRBV5-8 and TRBJ2-3; maybe TRBD2 (6 bases). Germline lookup yields CDR1 SGHTS and CDR2 YDEGEE. Deletions cut 6 bases from V and 2 bases from J, with 10 bases between. The CDR3 covers 13 residues. The CDR3 loop reads CASTSVDTDTQYF. The CDR3 DNA sequence: TGTGCCAGCACTAGCGTGGACACAGATACGCAGTATTTT.

The chain joins TRBV6-5 to TRBJ1-4; 7 bases agree with TRBD1. Germline CDR1 is MNHEY and CDR2 is SVGAGI. V gave up 6 bases and J gave up 6 bases; unmatched junction bases: 10. This CDR3 is built from 15 residues. The CDR3 spells CASSSDRAGDEKLFF. The CDR3 bases are TGTGCCAGCAGCAGCGACAGGGCCGGAGATGAAAAACTGTTTTTT.

The chain couples TRBV6-2 or TRBV6-3 to TRBJ1-1; D uncertain. CDR3 length: 13 residues. Per the germline V gene, CDR1 is MNHEY and CDR2 is SVGEGT. V dropped 2 bases and J dropped 0 bases, with 4 bases sitting between them. CDR3 amino acids: CASSYPVNTEAFF. The CDR3 nucleotides read TGTGCCAGCAGTTACCCGGTGAACACTGAAGCTTTCTTT.

The rearrangement joins TRBV19 to TRBJ1-1; D ambiguous. This CDR3 comprises 12 residues. Trimming shortened V by 3 bases and J by 5 bases, and 7 bases separated the two germline ends. CDR1 is LNHDA and CDR2 is SQIVND in the germline V gene (reference sequence). CDR3: CASSIRETEAFF. CDR3 nucleotide sequence: TGTGCCAGTAGTATCCGGGAGACTGAAGCTTTCTTT.

This clone came up a few times. The rearrangement links TRBV9 to TRBJ2-3; 9 nucleotides line up with TRBD2. The ends lost 7 bases at V and 1 base at J; junction bases unmatched: 4. Germline V gives CDR1 SGDLS, CDR2 YYNGEE. This CDR3 has 14 residues. CDR3 residues: CASGKRGGTDTQYF. DNA for the CDR3: TGTGCCAGCGGGAAGCGGGGGGGCACAGATACGCAGTATTTT.

The genes are TRBV30 and TRBJ1-1, with D uncertain. Germline lookup yields CDR1 GTSNPN and CDR2 SVGIG (reference sequence). Trimming cost V 0 bases and J 5 bases, with 10 bases left between them. This CDR3 has 13 amino acids. In nucleotides, the CDR3 is TGTGCCTGGAGTGTATTTCGGGGAACTGAAGCTTTCTTT. This sequence encodes CAWSVFRGTEAFF.

The rearrangement joins TRBV5-1 to TRBJ1-3; possible D gene TRBD1, 6 bases. The CDR3 spans 15 residues. Germline lookup yields CDR1 SGHRS and CDR2 YFSETQ. Deletions cut 4 bases from V and 4 bases from J, with 15 bases between. The CDR3: CASSPLGGTGNTIYF. The CDR3 region has the DNA TGCGCCAGCAGCCCCTTGGGGGGGACAGGAAACACCATATATTTT.

J is TRBJ1-2 and V is TRBV19; possibly TRBD1 for D (6 bases). This CDR3 is built from 13 residues. Germline CDR1 is LNHDA and CDR2 is SQIVND (reference sequence). Between the trimmed V and J ends, which lost 11 bases and 4 bases, there was a span of 17 bases. CDR3 sequence: CAASGGVGYGYTF. In nucleotides, the CDR3 is TGTGCCGCATCGGGGGGCGTGGGCTATGGCTACACCTTC.

This sequence joins TRBV29-1 and TRBJ2-7; 10 bases are a match to TRBD1. The V segment lost 3 bases and the J segment 2 bases; nucleotides outside the gene matches: 10. Per the germline V gene, CDR1 is SQVTM and CDR2 is ANQGSEA. The CDR3 loop spans 16 amino acids. CDR3 region: CSVEGTGTGVTYEQYF. As DNA, the CDR3 is TGCAGCGTTGAGGGGACCGGGACAGGGGTGACCTACGAGCAGTACTTC.

The rearrangement joins TRBV5-1 to TRBJ2-5, with D unresolved. The CDR3 sequence is 15 residues long. V was shortened by 1 base and J by 1 base, with 11 bases between the two germline ends. Germline assignment: CDR1 SGHRS and CDR2 YFSETQ. CDR3 nucleotides: TGCGCCAGCAGCTTGAAGCGTCGTGGCCAAGAGACCCAGTACTTC. It specifies CASSLKRRGQETQYF. The full variable domain, its missing parts supplied by reference TRBV5-1 and TRBJ2-5, is KAGVTQTPRYLIKTRGQQVTLSCSPISGHRSVSWYQQTPGQGLQFLFEYFSETQRNKGNFPGRFSGRQFSNSRSEMNVSTLELGDSALYLCASSLKRRGQETQYFGPGTRLLVL.

The chain joins TRBV6-5 to TRBJ1-2; D is perhaps TRBD1 (5 bases). CDR3 length equals 14 residues. CDR1 MNHEY and CDR2 SVGAGI come from the germline V gene. Trimming removed 4 bases at V and 0 bases at J, with 9 bases between. The CDR3 region has the DNA TGTGCCAGCAGTTCCCTGACAGCTAACTATGGCTACACCTTC. Encoded protein: CASSSLTANYGYTF.

A single count supports this clone. The V gene is TRBV19, the J gene TRBJ2-7, with 10 bases matching TRBD1. CDR1 is LNHDA and CDR2 is SQIVND in the germline V gene (reference sequence). The CDR3 is 14 amino acids. The V gene end was trimmed by 5 bases and the J gene end by 6 bases; junction bases not matched to a gene: 7. In DNA, the CDR3 is TGTGCCAGTAGTGCCCGTGGGACAGGGGCCGAGCAGTACTTC. Translation: CASSARGTGAEQYF. The full variable domain, with the rest looked up from reference TRBV19 and TRBJ2-7, is DGGITQSPKYLFRKEGQNVTLSCEQNLNHDAMYWYRQDPGQGLRLIYYSQIVNDFQKGDIAEGYSVSREKKESFPLTVTSAQKNPTAFYLCASSARGTGAEQYFGPGTRLTVT.

The chain combines TRBV11-3 with TRBJ2-1; D possibly corresponds to TRBD1 (5 bases). The V gene's germline CDR1 is SGHNT and CDR2 YENEEA. The CDR3 length is 12 residues. V shed 3 bases and J shed 9 bases, with 9 bases lying between them. CDR3 nucleotides: TGTGCCAGCAGCTTCAGGGATGGTGAGCAGTTCTTC. Its translation: CASSFRDGEQFF.

The sample holds one count of this clone. The chain has TRBV7-2 and TRBJ2-3, with 8 bases aligning to TRBD2. This CDR3 contains 16 residues. Germline CDR1 and CDR2: SGHTA and FQGNSA. The junction had 9 bases not matched to a gene; V was cut back by 5 bases and J by 2 bases. The CDR3 sequence is CASSPPTSEPTDTQYF. The CDR3 coding sequence is TGTGCCAGCAGCCCTCCGACTAGCGAGCCCACAGATACGCAGTATTTT.

The rearrangement links TRBV18 to TRBJ1-1; D gene unclear. Trimming cost V 5 bases and J 2 bases, with 12 bases left between them. This CDR3 is 14 amino acids long. Germline CDR1 reads KGHSH; CDR2 reads LQKENI. The CDR3 DNA follows: TGTGCCAGCTCATGGCTACAGAAAAACACTGAAGCTTTCTTT. It is translated as CASSWLQKNTEAFF.

The chain links TRBV9 to TRBJ2-1; 8 bases are shared with TRBD2. From germline, CDR1 is SGDLS and CDR2 YYNGEE. V lost 0 bases and J lost 6; bases outside the gene matches: 5. CDR3 length equals 15 residues. The CDR3 reads CASSVAGLVGNEQFF. Here the CDR3 DNA reads TGTGCCAGCAGCGTAGCGGGACTAGTCGGCAATGAGCAGTTCTTC.

This clone was counted only a few times. The chain is built from TRBV19 and TRBJ2-5; D is perhaps TRBD1 (6 bases). This CDR3 is 13 amino acids long. Germline CDR1 and CDR2: LNHDA and SQIVND (reference sequence). V shed 3 bases and J shed 5 bases, with 10 bases lying between them. The CDR3 sequence: CASSIQGGETQYF. CDR3 DNA sequence: TGTGCCAGTAGTATTCAAGGGGGTGAGACCCAGTACTTC.

J is TRBJ2-5 and V is TRBV12-3 or TRBV12-4, with a tentative D call TRBD2 (5 bases). V gave up 6 bases and J gave up 4 bases, with 12 bases separating them. This CDR3 comprises 13 residues. The CDR3 sequence: CASSPGSGETQYF. The CDR3 coding sequence is TGTGCCAGCAGCCCCGGCAGCGGAGAGACCCAGTACTTC.

The gene calls are TRBV5-1 and TRBJ2-7; TRBD2 aligns across 13 bases. The V segment lost 4 bases and the J segment 5 bases; nucleotides outside the gene matches: 3. From germline, CDR1 is SGHRS and CDR2 YFSETQ. CDR3 size: 14 residues. CDR3 amino acids: CASSLGLAGDEQYF. Here the CDR3 DNA reads TGCGCCAGCAGCCTCGGACTAGCGGGAGACGAGCAGTACTTC.

This rearrangement joins TRBV6-4 to TRBJ2-1; the match to TRBD1 covers 8 bases. Germline V gene sequence: CDR1 MRHNA, CDR2 SNTAGT. The CDR3 consists of 15 residues. After removal of 3 bases from V and 0 bases from J, the junction contained 1 base not matched to a gene. In DNA, the CDR3 is TGTGCCAGCAGTGAGGGGACAGGCTCCTACAATGAGCAGTTCTTC. It encodes CASSEGTGSYNEQFF.